This TCR beta chain was sequenced in a study of blood T cell repertoires in COVID-19. This clone was counted only a few times. The germline V gene has CDR1 MNHNY and CDR2 SVGAGI (reference sequence). The CDR3 loop spans 14 amino acids. V gave up 5 bases and J gave up 3 bases; unmatched junction bases: 4. In the authors' workflow: Cell counts per sample came from amplifying reference gene primers. The data were produced by immunoSEQ multiplex PCR, yet TCRdb's version contains in-frame clones alone and is incomplete. V and J calls and clone size follow that table, whereas D and trimming were derived from the DNA. The profile shows more than 200,000 clones, 80% to 90% of them singletons.

Material: peripheral blood. The receptor was isolated from a woman aged 80 or over with COVID-19, enrolled during active disease. The chain joins TRBV6-6 to TRBJ1-2; 9 nucleotides match TRBD1. The DNA of the CDR3 is TGTGCCAGCAGTCAAACAGGGGGCGACTATGGCTACACCTTC. Its translation: CASSQTGGDYGYTF.